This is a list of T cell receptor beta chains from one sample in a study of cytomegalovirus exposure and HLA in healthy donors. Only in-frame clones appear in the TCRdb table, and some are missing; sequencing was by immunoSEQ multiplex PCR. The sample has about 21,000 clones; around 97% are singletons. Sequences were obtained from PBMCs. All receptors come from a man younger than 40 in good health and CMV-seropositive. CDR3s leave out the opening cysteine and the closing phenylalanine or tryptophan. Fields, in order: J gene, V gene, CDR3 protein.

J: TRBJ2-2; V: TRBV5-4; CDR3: ASSLGPGGTGELF
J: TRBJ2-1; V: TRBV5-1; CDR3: ASSWGTGNEQF
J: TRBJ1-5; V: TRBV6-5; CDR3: ASSRDRAQPQH
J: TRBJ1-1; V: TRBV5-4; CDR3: ASSLNRGMNTEAF
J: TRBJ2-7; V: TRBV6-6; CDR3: ASSSRQGAVDEQY
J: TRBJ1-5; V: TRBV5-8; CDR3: ASSHEGVVYSNQPQH
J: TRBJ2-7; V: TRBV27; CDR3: ASSNPSGSSHEQY
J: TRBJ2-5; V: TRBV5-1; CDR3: ASSFLTGGRETQY
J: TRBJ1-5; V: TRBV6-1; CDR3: ASSDRRANQPQH
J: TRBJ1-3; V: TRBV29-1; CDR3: SVGGVTGNTIY
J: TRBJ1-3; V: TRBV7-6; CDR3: ASSRGQAENTIY
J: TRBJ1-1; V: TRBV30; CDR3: AWRAGTGAGGTEAF
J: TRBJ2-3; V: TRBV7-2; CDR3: ASSVTSGAPTDTQY
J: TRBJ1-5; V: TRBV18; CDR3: ASSPSTGQPQH
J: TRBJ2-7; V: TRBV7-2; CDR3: ASSPIPRSYEQY
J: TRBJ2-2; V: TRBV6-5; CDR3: ASSYRDMNTGELF
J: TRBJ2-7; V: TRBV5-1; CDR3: ASSRPGQGNEQY
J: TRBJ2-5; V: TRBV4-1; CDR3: ASSQIRGETQY
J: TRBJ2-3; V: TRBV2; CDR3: ASRGSKQY
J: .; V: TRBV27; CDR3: ASSSGRGLTYEQY
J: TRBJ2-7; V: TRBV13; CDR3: ASSLAGTRSRYEQY
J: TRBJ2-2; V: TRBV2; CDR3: ASKGALNTGELF
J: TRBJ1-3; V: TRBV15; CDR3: ATSRDWGSGNTIY
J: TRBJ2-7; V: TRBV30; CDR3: AWNGAGGRSYEQY
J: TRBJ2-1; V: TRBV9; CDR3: ASSAGLADNEQF